This T cell receptor (beta chain) appears in the sequencing data of a study of radiation and T cells in renal cell carcinoma. The sample holds a few counts of this clone. TCRdb's copy holds only in-frame clones and misses some; the assay was immunoSEQ multiplex PCR. The table includes about 59,000 clones, more than 60% detected once. V was clipped by 1 base and J by 10 bases, with 19 bases between them. CDR1 SGHTA and CDR2 FQGNSA come from the germline V gene. The CDR3 has 15 residues. Time point described: baseline pretreatment blood. Treatment in this sample: 15 Gy SBRT to primary tumor, nephrectomy 4 weeks later. Blood was sampled at baseline, 2 weeks and 4 weeks after SBRT.

This clonotype was obtained from a man aged 60 to 75 with renal cell carcinoma. The chain joins TRBV7-2 to TRBJ1-1, with D possibly matching TRBD1 (5 bases). The source was blood, collected from a patient whose treatment included radiotherapy and nephrectomy. CDR3 in DNA: TGTGCCAGCAGCTTAGTTGGTCCCCAGGGCTTTGGAGCTTTCTTT. As protein: CASSLVGPQGFGAFF.